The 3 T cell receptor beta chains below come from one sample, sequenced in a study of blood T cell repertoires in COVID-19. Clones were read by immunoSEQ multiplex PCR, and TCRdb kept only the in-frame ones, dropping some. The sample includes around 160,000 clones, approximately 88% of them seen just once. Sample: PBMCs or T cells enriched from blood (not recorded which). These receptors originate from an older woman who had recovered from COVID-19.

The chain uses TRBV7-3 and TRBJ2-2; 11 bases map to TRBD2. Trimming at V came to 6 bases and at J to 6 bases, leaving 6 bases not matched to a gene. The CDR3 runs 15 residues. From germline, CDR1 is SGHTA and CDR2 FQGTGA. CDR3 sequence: CASSPGTSGPGELFF. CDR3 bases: TGTGCCAGCAGTCCGGGGACTAGCGGACCCGGGGAGCTGTTTTTT. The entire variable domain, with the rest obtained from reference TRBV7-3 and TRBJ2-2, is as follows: GAGVSQTPSNKVTEKGKYVELRCDPISGHTALYWYRQSLGQGPEFLIYFQGTGAADDSGLPNDRFFAVRPEGSVSTLKIQRTERGDSAVYLCASSPGTSGPGELFFGEGSRLTVL.

CDR3 amino acids: CASSLSLAENEQFF. For the CDR3, the DNA is TGTGCCAGCAGTTTATCGCTAGCGGAGAATGAGCAGTTCTTC. J is TRBJ2-1 and V is TRBV28; the match to TRBD2 covers 7 bases. The CDR3 contains 14 residues. Per germline, CDR1 MDHEN and CDR2 SYDVKM. V lost 1 base to trimming and J lost 7 bases; unmatched junction nucleotides: 4. The full variable domain, its missing parts supplied by reference TRBV28 and TRBJ2-1, is DVKVTQSSRYLVKRTGEKVFLECVQDMDHENMFWYRQDPGLGLRLIYFSYDVKMKEKGDIPEGYSVSREKKERFSLILESASTNQTSMYLCASSLSLAENEQFFGPGTRLTVL.

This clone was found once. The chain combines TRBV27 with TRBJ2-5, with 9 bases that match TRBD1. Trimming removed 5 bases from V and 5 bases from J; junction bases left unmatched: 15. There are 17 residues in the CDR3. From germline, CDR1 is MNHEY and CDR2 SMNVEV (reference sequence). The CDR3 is CASSPIFTGGRGETQYF. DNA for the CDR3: TGTGCCAGCAGTCCGATCTTTACAGGGGGCCGAGGGGAGACCCAGTACTTC.